This record looks at one TCR delta chain sequence and its context. Translating this DNA gives a protein that differs at residue 11 from the TCRdb one, which belongs to a much larger clone; a read error is likely, and the protein shown is this translation. TCRdb used CATT to re-call clones from the multiplex PCR reads. Of approximately 53,000 delta-chain clones in the sample, around 1.8% were seen once. This record comes from a study of γδ T cells in repeated Plasmodium falciparum infection. As for the study in general: Donors had four controlled P. falciparum NF54 infections over roughly 620 days. Samples were taken at baseline, before some infections, and 21 days after each.

This clonotype originated in a pool of human donors (malaria-infected and uninfected, not separated). The sequenced sample was gamma-delta T cells from blood.

CDR3 bases: TGTGCCTGTGATCGGGTACTGGGGGATACCACCCTTAAACTCATCTTT. This encodes CACDRVLGDTTLKLIF. J is TRDJ1 and V is TRDV2; 12 bases are a match to TRDD3. The CDR3 covers 16 residues. The junction had 12 bases not matched to a gene; V was cut back by 4 bases and J by 7 bases. Germline V lookup: CDR1 GEAIGNYY, CDR2 EKD.